This T cell receptor (beta chain) comes out of a study of cytomegalovirus exposure and HLA in healthy donors. As regards this clone: The antigen is undetermined.

The CDR3 is 18 amino acids. The trim removed 4 bases at V and 0 bases at J, leaving 8 bases unmatched. CDR1 is SGHDN and CDR2 is FVKESK in the germline V gene. The study ran its PCR with 60 Vbeta and 13 Jbeta primers. Produced via immunoSEQ multiplex PCR; TCRdb's table is partial and in-frame only. The table shows 150,000 to 200,000 clones, with 79% occurring only once. Study-level findings and limits: Prior analysis indicated that the majority of TCR beta V segments exhibited productivity approximately 90% or approximately 30% of the time.

The sequencing sample was made of PBMCs. The clonotype was recovered from a woman in her 40s in good health and CMV-seronegative. The rearrangement uses TRBV14 and TRBJ1-3, with TRBD1 identical over 11 bases. The CDR3 DNA reads as TGTGCCAGCAGCCCCAACGGACAGGGGGCATTCTCTGGAAACACCATATATTTT. Its translation: CASSPNGQGAFSGNTIYF.